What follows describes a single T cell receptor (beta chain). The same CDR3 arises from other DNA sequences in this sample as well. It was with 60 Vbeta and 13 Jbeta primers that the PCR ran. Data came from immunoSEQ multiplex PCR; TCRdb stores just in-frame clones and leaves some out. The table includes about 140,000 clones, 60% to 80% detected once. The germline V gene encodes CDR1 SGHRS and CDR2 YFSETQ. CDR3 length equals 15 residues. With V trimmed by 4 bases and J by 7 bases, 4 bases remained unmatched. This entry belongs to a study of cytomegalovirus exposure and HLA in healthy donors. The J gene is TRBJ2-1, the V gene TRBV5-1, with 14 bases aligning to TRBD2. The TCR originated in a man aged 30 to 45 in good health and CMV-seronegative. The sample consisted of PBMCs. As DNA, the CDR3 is TGCGCCAGCAGCGAGGGACTAGCGGGAGTAAATGAGCAGTTCTTC. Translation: CASSEGLAGVNEQFF.